Listed here are 8 T cell receptor beta chains from one sample, sequenced in a study of radiotherapy plus CTLA-4 blockade in lung cancer. Only in-frame clones appear in the TCRdb table, and some are missing; sequencing was by immunoSEQ multiplex PCR. The table has roughly 57,000 clones, 70% to 85% seen once; the top ten hold more than 5.5%. The material was peripheral blood, obtained from a patient treated with radiotherapy plus ipilimumab. The origin of the receptors is a human donor with non-small cell lung cancer whose response to radiotherapy plus ipilimumab could not be evaluated.

This clone came up a few times. The chain joins TRBV6-5 to TRBJ1-2; tentative D call: TRBD1 (5 bases). The ends were cut back, 6 bases at V and 4 bases at J, with 15 bases in the middle. The germline CDR1 and CDR2 sequences are MNHEY and SVGAGI. The CDR3 covers 14 residues. The CDR3 sequence is CASSTGGNRYGYTF. As DNA, the CDR3 is TGTGCCAGCAGCACGGGGGGAAATCGCTATGGCTACACCTTC.

V usage is TRBV5-6 and J usage is TRBJ2-6, with TRBD2 matching over 12 bases. CDR3 length: 19 amino acids. The J segment lost 0 bases and the V segment lost 0 bases, leaving 4 bases of the junction unmatched. Germline values: CDR1 SGHDT, CDR2 YYEEEE. The DNA for the CDR3 is TGTGCCAGCAGCTTGGTTCTAGCGGGAGGGTACTCTGGGGCCAACGTCCTGACTTTC. This encodes CASSLVLAGGYSGANVLTF.

V usage is TRBV5-6 and J usage is TRBJ1-1; TRBD1 matches at 7 bases. The CDR3 totals 12 residues. Germline V gene data show CDR1 as SGHDT and CDR2 as YYEEEE. V was pared by 5 bases and J by 6 bases, with 4 bases of the junction left unmatched. CDR3 residues: CASSFDRAEAFF. DNA for the CDR3: TGTGCCAGCAGTTTTGACAGGGCTGAAGCTTTCTTT. Full variable domain (outside the CDR3, taken from reference TRBV5-6 and TRBJ1-1): DAGVTQSPTHLIKTRGQQVTLRCSPKSGHDTVSWYQQALGQGPQFIFQYYEEEERQRGNFPDRFSGHQFPNYSSELNVNALLLGDSALYLCASSFDRAEAFFGQGTRLTVV.

This clone was seen a single time. The chain combines TRBV10-2 with TRBJ2-5, with 7 bases aligning to TRBD2. V shed 7 bases, J shed 4 bases, and the junction held 3 bases outside the gene matches. Germline V CDR1 and CDR2: WSHSY, SAAADI. The CDR3 has 12 residues. As DNA, the CDR3 is TGCGCCAGCACCACGGGGGGAGAGACCCAGTACTTC. It is translated as CASTTGGETQYF.

The rearrangement uses TRBV10-3 and TRBJ2-2; D is unresolved. Per germline, CDR1 ENHRY and CDR2 SYGVKD. The CDR3 is 14 amino acids. V was pared by 3 bases and J by 1 base, with 6 bases between. CDR3 protein: CAISDTRNTGELFF. CDR3 nucleotides: TGTGCCATCAGTGATACGAGGAACACCGGGGAGCTGTTTTTT.

The J gene is TRBJ1-2, the V gene TRBV6-6; maybe TRBD1 (5 bases). Trimming took 1 base from V and 8 from J, leaving 17 bases between them. CDR1 is MNHNY, CDR2 SVGAGI, per germline (reference sequence). CDR3 length: 15 amino acids. In nucleotides, the CDR3 is TGTGCCAGCAGTTACTGGGGGGGTCCCCAACACGGCTACACCTTC. It codes for CASSYWGGPQHGYTF.

The rearrangement uses TRBV5-1 and TRBJ2-3; no definite D call. Trimming left V 3 bases short and J 5 bases short, with 7 bases between. The CDR3 totals 12 residues. CDR1 is SGHRS and CDR2 is YFSETQ in the germline V gene. CDR3 DNA sequence: TGCGCCAGCAGCTCTTCTTTAGATACGCAGTATTTT. This gives the protein CASSSSLDTQYF.

The rearrangement links TRBV18 to TRBJ2-5; 7 bases map to TRBD2. In germline, CDR1 is KGHSH, CDR2 LQKENI. The CDR3 loop spans 13 amino acids. With 3 bases clipped from V and 2 bases from J, the junction kept 0 bases outside the gene matches. DNA of the CDR3: TGTGCCAGCTCACCGGGACTACAAGAGACCCAGTACTTC. Its protein is CASSPGLQETQYF.